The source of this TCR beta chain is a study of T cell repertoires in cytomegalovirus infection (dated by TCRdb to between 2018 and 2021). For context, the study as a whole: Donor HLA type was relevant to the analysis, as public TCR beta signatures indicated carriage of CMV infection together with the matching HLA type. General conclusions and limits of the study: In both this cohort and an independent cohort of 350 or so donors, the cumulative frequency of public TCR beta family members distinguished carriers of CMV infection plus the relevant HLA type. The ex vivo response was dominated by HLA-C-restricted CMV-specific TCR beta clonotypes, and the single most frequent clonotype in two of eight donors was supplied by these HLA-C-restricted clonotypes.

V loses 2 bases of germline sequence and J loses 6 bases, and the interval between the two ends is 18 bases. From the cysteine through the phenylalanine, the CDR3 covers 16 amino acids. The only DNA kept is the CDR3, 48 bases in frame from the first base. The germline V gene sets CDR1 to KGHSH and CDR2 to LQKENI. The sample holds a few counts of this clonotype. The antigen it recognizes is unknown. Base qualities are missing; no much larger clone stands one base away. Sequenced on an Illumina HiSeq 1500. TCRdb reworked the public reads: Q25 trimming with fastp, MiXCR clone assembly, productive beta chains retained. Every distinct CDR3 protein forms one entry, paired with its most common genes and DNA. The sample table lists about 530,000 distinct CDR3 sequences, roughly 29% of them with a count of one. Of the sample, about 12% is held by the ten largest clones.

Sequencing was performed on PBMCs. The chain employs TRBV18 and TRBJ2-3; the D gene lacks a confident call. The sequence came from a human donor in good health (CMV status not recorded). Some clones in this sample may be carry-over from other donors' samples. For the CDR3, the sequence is CASSPVERIDVDTQYF. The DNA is TGTGCCAGCTCACCAGTCGAGAGGATAGATGTGGATACGCAGTATTTT.